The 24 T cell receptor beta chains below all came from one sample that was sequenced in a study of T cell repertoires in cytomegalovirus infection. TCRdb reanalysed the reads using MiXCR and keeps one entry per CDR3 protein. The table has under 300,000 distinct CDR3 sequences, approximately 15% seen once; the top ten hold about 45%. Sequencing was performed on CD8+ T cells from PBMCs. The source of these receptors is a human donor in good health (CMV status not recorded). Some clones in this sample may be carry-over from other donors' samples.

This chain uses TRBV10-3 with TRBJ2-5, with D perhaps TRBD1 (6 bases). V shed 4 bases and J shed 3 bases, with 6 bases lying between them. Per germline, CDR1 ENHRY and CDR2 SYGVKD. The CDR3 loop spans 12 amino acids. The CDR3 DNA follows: TGTGCCATCAGTGGGACAGAAGAGACCCAGTACTTC. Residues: CAISGTEETQYF.

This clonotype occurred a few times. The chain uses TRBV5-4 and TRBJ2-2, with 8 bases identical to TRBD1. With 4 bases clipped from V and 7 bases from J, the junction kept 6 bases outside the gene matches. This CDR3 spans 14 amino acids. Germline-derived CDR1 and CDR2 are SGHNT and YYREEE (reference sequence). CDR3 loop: CASSPTGDGGELFF. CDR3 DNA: TGTGCCAGCAGCCCGACAGGGGATGGCGGGGAGCTGTTTTTT.

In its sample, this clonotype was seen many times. Here the CDR3 DNA reads TGTGCCAGCAGTCTTCGGGACAGGGAGAAATTGGCTGAAGCTTTCTTT. It yields the protein CASSLRDREKLAEAFF. The chain carries TRBV12-3 or TRBV12-4 and TRBJ1-1; 9 bases match TRBD1. The V and J ends lost 5 bases and 6 bases, in that order; junction bases with no gene match: 13. This CDR3 has 16 residues.

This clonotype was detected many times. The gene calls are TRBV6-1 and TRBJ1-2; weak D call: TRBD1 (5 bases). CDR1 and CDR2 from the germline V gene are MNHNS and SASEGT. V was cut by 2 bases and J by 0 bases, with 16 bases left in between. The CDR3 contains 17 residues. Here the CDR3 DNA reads TGTGCCAGCAGTGAACGGGACGATGGGGGAGCTAACTATGGCTACACCTTC. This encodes CASSERDDGGANYGYTF.

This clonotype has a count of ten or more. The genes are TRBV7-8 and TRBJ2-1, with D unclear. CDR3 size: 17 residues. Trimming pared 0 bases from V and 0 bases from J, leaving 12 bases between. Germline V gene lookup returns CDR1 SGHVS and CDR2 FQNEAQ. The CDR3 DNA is TGTGCCAGCAGCTTAGCGCTCCCAGCATCCTCCTACAATGAGCAGTTCTTC. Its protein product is CASSLALPASSYNEQFF.

The CDR3 DNA is TGTGCCAGCAACTCAGGACTCCAGGTTGGCTATGGCTACACCTTC. It yields the protein CASNSGLQVGYGYTF. The chain uses TRBV6-6 and TRBJ1-2; D remains unclear. CDR1 is MNHNY, CDR2 SVGAGI, per germline (reference sequence). V lost 7 bases and J lost 4, with 19 bases in between. The CDR3 runs to 15 residues.

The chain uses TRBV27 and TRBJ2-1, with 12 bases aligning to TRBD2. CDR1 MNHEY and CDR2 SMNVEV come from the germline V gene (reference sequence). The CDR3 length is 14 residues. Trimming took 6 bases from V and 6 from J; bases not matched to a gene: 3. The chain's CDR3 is CASSMTSGGNEQFF. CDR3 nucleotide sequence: TGTGCCAGCAGCATGACTAGCGGGGGCAATGAGCAGTTCTTC.

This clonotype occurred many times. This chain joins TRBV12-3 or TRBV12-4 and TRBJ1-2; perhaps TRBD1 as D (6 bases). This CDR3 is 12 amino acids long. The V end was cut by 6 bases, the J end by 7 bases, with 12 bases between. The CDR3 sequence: CASSPGGLGYTF. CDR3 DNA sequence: TGTGCCAGCAGCCCCGGGGGGCTTGGCTACACCTTC.

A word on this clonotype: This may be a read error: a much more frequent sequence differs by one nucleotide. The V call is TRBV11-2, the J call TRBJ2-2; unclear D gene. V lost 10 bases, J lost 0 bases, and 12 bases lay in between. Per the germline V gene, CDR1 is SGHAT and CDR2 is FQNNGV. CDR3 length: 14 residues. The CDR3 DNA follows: TGTGCCACCACGCTAAGGTCGAACACCGGGGAGCTGTTTTTT. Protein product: CATTLRSNTGELFF.

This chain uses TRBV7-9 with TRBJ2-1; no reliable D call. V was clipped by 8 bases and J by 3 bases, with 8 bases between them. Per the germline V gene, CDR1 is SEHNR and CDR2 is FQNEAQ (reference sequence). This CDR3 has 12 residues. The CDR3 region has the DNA TGTGCCAGCGACCTCGACTACAATGAGCAGTTCTTC. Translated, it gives CASDLDYNEQFF. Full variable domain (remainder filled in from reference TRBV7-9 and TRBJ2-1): DTGVSQNPRHKITKRGQNVTFRCDPISEHNRLYWYRQTLGQGPEFLTYFQNEAQLEKSRLLSDRFSAERPKGSFSTLEIQRTEQGDSAMYLCASDLDYNEQFFGPGTRLTVL.

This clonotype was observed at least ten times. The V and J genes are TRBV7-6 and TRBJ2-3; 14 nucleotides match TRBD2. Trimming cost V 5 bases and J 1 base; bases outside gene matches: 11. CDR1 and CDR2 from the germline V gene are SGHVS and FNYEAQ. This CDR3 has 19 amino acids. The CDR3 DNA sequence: TGTGCCAGCAGCGGCCCGACTAGCGGGGGGGAGTATGGCACAGATACGCAGTATTTT. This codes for CASSGPTSGGEYGTDTQYF.

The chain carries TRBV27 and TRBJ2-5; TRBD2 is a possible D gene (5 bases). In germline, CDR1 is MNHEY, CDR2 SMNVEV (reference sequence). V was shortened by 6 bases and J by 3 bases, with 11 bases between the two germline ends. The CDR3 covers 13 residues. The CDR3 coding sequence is TGTGCCAGCAGGACCGAGGGAAAAGAGACCCAGTACTTC. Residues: CASRTEGKETQYF.

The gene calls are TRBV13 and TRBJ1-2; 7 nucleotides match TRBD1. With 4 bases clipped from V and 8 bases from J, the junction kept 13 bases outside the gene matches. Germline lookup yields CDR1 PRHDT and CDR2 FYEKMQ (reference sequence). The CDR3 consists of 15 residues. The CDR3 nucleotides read TGTGCCAGCAGCTCTAATGAACAGGGGCTCGGAGGCTACACCTTC. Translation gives CASSSNEQGLGGYTF. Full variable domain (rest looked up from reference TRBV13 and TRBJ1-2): AAGVIQSPRHLIKEKRETATLKCYPIPRHDTVYWYQQGPGQDPQFLISFYEKMQSDKGSIPDRFSAQQFSDYHSELNMSSLELGDSALYFCASSSNEQGLGGYTFGSGTRLTVV.

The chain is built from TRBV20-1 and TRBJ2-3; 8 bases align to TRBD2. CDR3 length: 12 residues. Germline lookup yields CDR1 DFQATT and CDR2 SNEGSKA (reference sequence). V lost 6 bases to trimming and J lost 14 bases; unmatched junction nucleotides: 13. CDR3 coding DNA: TGCAGTGCACGCGGACTAGCCTCCGAGCCGTATTTT. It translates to CSARGLASEPYF.

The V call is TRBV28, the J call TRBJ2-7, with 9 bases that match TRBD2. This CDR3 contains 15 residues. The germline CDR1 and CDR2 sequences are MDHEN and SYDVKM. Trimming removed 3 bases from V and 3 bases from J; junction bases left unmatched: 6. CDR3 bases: TGTGCCAGCAGTTTTTGGCGGGGGGGCATCTACGAGCAGTACTTC. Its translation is CASSFWRGGIYEQYF. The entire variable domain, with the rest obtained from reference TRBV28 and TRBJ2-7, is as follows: DVKVTQSSRYLVKRTGEKVFLECVQDMDHENMFWYRQDPGLGLRLIYFSYDVKMKEKGDIPEGYSVSREKKERFSLILESASTNQTSMYLCASSFWRGGIYEQYFGPGTRLTVT.

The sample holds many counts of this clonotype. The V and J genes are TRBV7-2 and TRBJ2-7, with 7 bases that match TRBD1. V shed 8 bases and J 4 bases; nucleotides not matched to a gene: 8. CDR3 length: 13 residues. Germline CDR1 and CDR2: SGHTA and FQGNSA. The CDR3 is CASGVPTGYEQYF. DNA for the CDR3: TGTGCCAGCGGCGTCCCGACAGGGTACGAGCAGTACTTC.

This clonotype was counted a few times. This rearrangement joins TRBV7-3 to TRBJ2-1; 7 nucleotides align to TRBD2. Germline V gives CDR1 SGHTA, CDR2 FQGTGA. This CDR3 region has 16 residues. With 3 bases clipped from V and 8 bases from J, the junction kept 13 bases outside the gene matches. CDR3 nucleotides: TGTGCCAGCAGCTTTTTCGGGGGGAATCTAGGTCATGAGCAGTTCTTC. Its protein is CASSFFGGNLGHEQFF. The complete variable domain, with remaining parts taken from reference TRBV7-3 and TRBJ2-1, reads GAGVSQTPSNKVTEKGKYVELRCDPISGHTALYWYRQSLGQGPEFLIYFQGTGAADDSGLPNDRFFAVRPEGSVSTLKIQRTERGDSAVYLCASSFFGGNLGHEQFFGPGTRLTVL.

CDR3 residues: CASSLAAGLNTEAFF. The CDR3 DNA follows: TGTGCCAGCAGCTTAGCAGCAGGCTTGAACACTGAAGCTTTCTTT. The chain uses TRBV7-9 and TRBJ1-1; no definite D call. The germline V gene has CDR1 SEHNR and CDR2 FQNEAQ (reference sequence). V was pared by 0 bases and J by 0 bases, with 8 bases between. CDR3 length: 15 residues.

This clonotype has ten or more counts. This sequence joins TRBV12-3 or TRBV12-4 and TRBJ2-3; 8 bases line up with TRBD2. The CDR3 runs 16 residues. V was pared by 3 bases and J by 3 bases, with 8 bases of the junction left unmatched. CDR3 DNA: TGTGCCAGCAGTTTCCCCAGCGGGGGATATACAGATACGCAGTATTTT. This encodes CASSFPSGGYTDTQYF.

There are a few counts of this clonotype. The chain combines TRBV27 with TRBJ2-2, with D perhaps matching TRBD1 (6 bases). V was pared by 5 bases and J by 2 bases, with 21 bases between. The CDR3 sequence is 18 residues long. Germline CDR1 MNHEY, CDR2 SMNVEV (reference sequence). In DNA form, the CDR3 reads TGTGCCAGCAGTCAGGACAGTCTCCTGCCCCGAAACACCGGGGAGCTGTTTTTT. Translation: CASSQDSLLPRNTGELFF.

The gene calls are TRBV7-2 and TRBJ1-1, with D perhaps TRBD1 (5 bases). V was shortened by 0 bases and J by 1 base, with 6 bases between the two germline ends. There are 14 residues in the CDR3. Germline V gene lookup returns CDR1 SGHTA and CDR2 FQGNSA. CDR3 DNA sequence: TGTACCAGCAGCTTAGCGGGGACGAACACTGAAGCTTTCTTT. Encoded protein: CTSSLAGTNTEAFF.

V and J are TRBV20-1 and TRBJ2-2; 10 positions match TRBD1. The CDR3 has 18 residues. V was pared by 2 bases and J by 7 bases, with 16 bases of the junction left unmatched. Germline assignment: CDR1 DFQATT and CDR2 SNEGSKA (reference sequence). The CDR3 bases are TGCAGTGCTAGAAGCCCTCTCCGGGACAGGGGCGTTGGCGGGGAGCTGTTTTTT. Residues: CSARSPLRDRGVGGELFF.

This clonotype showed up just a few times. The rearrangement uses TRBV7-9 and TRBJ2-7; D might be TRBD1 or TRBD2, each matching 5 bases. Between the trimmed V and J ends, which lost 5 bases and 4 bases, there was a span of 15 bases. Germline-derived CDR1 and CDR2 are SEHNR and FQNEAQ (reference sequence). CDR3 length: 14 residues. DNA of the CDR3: TGTGCCAGCAGCCCGTGGCAGGGACCTTACGAGCAGTACTTC. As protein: CASSPWQGPYEQYF.

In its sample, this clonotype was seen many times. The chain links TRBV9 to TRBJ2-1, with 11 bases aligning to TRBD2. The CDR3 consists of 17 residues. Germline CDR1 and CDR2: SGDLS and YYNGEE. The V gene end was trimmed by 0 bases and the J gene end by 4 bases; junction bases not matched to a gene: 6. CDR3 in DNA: TGTGCCAGCAGCGTAGAAGGGGGGACTAGCGGTTACAATGAGCAGTTCTTC. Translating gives CASSVEGGTSGYNEQFF.